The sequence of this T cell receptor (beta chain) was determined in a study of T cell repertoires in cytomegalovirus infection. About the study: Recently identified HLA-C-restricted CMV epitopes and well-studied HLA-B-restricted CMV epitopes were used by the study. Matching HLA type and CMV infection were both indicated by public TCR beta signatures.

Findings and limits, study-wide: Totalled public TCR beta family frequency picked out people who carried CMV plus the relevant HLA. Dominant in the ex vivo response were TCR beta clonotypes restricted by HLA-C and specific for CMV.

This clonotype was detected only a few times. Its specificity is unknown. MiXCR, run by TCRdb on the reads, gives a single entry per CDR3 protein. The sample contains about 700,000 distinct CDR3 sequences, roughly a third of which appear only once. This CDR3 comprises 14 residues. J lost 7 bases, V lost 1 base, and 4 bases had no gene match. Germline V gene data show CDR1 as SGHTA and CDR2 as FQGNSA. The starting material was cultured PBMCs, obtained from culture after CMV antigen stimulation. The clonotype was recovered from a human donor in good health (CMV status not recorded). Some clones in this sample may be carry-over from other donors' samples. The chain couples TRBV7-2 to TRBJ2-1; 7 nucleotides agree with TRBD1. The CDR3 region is CASSLDGTANEQFF. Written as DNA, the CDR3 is TGTGCCAGCAGCTTAGATGGGACAGCGAATGAGCAGTTCTTC.